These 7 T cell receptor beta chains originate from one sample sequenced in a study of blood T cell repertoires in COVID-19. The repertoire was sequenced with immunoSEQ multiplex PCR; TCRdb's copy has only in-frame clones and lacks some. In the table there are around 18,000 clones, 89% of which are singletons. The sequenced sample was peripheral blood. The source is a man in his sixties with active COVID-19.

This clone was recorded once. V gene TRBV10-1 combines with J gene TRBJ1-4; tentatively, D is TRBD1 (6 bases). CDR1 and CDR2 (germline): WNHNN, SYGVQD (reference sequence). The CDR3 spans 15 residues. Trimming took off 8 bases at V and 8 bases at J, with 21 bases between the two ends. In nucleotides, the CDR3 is TGCGCCAGCCTTAATTTACAGGGCTATACCGAAAAACTGTTTTTT. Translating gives CASLNLQGYTEKLFF.

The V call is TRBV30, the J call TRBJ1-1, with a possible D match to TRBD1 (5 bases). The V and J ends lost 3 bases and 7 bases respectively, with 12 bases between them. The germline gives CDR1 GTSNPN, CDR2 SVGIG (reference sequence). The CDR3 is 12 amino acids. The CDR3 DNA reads TGTGCCTGGAGCCGGAGGGGCGTTGAAGCTTTCTTT. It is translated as CAWSRRGVEAFF.

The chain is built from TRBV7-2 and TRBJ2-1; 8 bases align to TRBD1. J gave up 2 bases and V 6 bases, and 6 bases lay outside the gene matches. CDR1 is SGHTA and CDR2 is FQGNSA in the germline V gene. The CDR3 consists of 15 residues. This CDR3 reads CASRPPGQAYNEQFF. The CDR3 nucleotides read TGTGCCAGCAGACCTCCGGGACAGGCCTACAATGAGCAGTTCTTC.

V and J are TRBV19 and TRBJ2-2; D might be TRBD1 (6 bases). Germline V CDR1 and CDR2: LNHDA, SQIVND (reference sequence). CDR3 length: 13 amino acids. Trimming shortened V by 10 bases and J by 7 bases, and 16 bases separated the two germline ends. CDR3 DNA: TGTGCCACCCCACTGGGGGCGAACGGGGAGCTGTTTTTT. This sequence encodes CATPLGANGELFF.

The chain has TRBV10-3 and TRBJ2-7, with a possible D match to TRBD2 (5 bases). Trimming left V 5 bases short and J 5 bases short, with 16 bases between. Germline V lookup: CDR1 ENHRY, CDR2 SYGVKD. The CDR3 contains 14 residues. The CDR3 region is CAISSSLLNDEQYF. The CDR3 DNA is TGTGCCATCAGTTCTAGCCTTCTAAATGACGAGCAGTACTTC.

DNA for the CDR3: TGTGCCAGCAGCACCCCCCAGAGGGTCAGAACCGGGGAGCTGTTTTTT. Encoded protein: CASSTPQRVRTGELFF. This chain connects TRBV7-8 to TRBJ2-2; D is perhaps TRBD2 (5 bases). V lost 5 bases to trimming and J lost 5 bases, with 18 bases between them. The CDR3 length is 16 residues. CDR1 is SGHVS and CDR2 is FQNEAQ in the germline V gene.

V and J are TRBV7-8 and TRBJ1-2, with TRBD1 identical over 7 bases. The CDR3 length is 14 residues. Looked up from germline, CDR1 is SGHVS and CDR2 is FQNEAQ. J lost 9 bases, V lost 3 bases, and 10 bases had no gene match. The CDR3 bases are TGTGCCAGCAGCTTCACCCGGACAGGCATAAGCTACACCTTC. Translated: CASSFTRTGISYTF.